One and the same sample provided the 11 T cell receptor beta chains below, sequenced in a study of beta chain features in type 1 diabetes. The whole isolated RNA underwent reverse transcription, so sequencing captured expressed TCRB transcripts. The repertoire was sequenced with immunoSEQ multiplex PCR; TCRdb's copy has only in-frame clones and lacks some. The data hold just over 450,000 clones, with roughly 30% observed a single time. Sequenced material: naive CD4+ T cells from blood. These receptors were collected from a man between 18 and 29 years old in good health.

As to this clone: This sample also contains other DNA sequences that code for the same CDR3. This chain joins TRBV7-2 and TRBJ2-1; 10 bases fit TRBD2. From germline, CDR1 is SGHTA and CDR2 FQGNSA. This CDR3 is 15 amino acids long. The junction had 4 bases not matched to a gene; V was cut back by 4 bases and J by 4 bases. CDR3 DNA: TGTGCCAGCAGCTCCACTAGCGGGGTGTACAATGAGCAGTTCTTC. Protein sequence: CASSSTSGVYNEQFF.

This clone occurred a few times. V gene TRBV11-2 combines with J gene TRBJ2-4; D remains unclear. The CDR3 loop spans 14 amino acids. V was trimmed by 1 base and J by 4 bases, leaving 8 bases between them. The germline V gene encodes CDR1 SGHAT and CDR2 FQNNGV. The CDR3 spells CASSLGLVKNIQYF. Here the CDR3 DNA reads TGTGCCAGCAGCTTAGGTCTAGTAAAAAACATTCAGTACTTC.

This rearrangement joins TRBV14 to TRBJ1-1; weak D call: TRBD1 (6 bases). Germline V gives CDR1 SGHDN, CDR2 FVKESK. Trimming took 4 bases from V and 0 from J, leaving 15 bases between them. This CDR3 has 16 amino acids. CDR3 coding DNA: TGTGCCAGCAGCCCGACCAGGGGCTGGATGAACACTGAAGCTTTCTTT. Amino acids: CASSPTRGWMNTEAFF.

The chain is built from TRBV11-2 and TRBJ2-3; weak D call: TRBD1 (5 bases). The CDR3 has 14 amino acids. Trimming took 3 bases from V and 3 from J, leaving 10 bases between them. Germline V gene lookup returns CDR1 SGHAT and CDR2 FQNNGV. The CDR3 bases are TGTGCCAGCAGCTTCAGGGCGACTACAGATACGCAGTATTTT. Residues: CASSFRATTDTQYF.

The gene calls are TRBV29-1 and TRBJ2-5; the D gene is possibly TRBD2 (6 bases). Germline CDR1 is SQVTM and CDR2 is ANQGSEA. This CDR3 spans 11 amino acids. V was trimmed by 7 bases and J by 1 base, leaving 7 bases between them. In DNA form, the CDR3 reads TGCAGCGGGGGGGTCCAAGAGACCCAGTACTTC. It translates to CSGGVQETQYF.

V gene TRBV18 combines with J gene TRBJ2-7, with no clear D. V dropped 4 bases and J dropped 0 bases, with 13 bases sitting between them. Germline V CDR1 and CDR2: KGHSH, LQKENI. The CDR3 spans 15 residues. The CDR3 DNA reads TGTGCCAGCTCACAGGCAGGTTCTAGCTCCTACGAGCAGTACTTC. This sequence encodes CASSQAGSSSYEQYF. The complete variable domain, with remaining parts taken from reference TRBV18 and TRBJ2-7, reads NAGVMQNPRHLVRRRGQEARLRCSPMKGHSHVYWYRQLPEEGLKFMVYLQKENIIDESGMPKERFSAEFPKEGPSILRIQQVVRGDSAAYFCASSQAGSSSYEQYFGPGTRLTVT.

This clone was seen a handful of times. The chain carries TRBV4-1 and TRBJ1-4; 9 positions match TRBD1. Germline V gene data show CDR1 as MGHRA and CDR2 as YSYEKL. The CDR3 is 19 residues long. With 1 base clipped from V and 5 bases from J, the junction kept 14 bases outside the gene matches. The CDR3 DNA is TGCGCCAGCAGCCAAGTACCCGGGACAGGGATCGGGGTGAATGAAAAACTGTTTTTT. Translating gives CASSQVPGTGIGVNEKLFF.

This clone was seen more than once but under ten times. CDR3 nucleotides: TGTGCCAGCAGCCCCAAAACTACCCTGGATACGCAGTATTTT. This encodes CASSPKTTLDTQYF. V usage is TRBV9 and J usage is TRBJ2-3; D is unresolved. CDR1 and CDR2 (germline): SGDLS, YYNGEE. The V and J ends lost 4 bases and 6 bases respectively, with 15 bases between them. This CDR3 contains 14 residues.

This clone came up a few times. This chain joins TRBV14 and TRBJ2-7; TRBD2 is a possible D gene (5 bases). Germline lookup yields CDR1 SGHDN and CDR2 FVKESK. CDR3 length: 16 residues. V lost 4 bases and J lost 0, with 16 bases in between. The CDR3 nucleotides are TGTGCCAGCAGCCGAGAGCGGAGCTTTACCTCCTACGAGCAGTACTTC. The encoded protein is CASSRERSFTSYEQYF. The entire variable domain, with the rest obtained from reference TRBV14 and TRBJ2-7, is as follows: EAGVTQFPSHSVIEKGQTVTLRCDPISGHDNLYWYRRVMGKEIKFLLHFVKESKQDESGMPNNRFLAERTGGTYSTLKVQPAELEDSGVYFCASSRERSFTSYEQYFGPGTRLTVT.

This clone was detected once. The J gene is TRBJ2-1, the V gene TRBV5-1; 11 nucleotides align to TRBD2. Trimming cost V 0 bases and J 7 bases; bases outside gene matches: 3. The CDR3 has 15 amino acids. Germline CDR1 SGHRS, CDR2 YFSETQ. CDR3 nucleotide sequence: TGCGCCAGCAGCTTGGTAGCGGGAGGGTTGAATGAGCAGTTCTTC. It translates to CASSLVAGGLNEQFF.

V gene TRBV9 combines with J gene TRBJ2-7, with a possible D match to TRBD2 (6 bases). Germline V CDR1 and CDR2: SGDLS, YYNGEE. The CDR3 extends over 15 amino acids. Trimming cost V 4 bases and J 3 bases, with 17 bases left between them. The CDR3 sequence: CASSPEAGWLYEQYF. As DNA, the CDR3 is TGTGCCAGCAGCCCCGAAGCGGGTTGGCTCTACGAGCAGTACTTC. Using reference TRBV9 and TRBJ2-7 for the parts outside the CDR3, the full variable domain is DSGVTQTPKHLITATGQRVTLRCSPRSGDLSVYWYQQSLDQGLQFLIQYYNGEERAKGNILERFSAQQFPDLHSELNLSSLELGDSALYFCASSPEAGWLYEQYFGPGTRLTVT.